These T cell receptor beta chains were read from a single sample in a study of T cell responses to AZD1222 COVID-19 vaccine. Here immunoSEQ multiplex PCR was the method, and the copy in TCRdb shows in-frame clones only, minus some. The table lists under 150,000 clones, just over 90% of them singletons. Material: peripheral blood, obtained on day 0 of MenACWY control vaccination. The receptors derive from an adult in good health. The CDR3 runs from the conserved cysteine through the conserved F or W. A D gene is named only where the DNA matches it firmly. Where a row states a size, it is once, few, many or the class of an expanded clone; other rows omit it.

d_call: .; clone_size: once; v_call: TRBV18; j_call: TRBJ2-3; cdr3_aa: CASSPSRDTDTQYF; cdr3_nt: TGTGCCAGCTCACCTTCAAGGGACACAGATACGCAGTATTTT
d_call: TRBD2; clone_size: .; v_call: TRBV15; j_call: TRBJ2-3; cdr3_aa: CATSGSGRRSGDTQYF; cdr3_nt: TGTGCCACCAGCGGTAGCGGGAGGCGATCAGGAGATACGCAGTATTTT
d_call: .; clone_size: .; v_call: TRBV18; j_call: TRBJ1-1; cdr3_aa: CASSSGPNTEAFF; cdr3_nt: TGTGCCAGCTCATCAGGGCCGAACACTGAAGCTTTCTTT
d_call: .; clone_size: .; v_call: TRBV11-2; j_call: TRBJ1-3; cdr3_aa: CASREGGNSGNTIYF; cdr3_nt: TGTGCCAGCAGGGAGGGCGGGAACTCTGGAAACACCATATATTTT
d_call: .; clone_size: .; v_call: TRBV20-1; j_call: TRBJ2-3; cdr3_aa: CSATLLDTQYF; cdr3_nt: TGCAGTGCTACTTTGTTGGATACGCAGTATTTT
d_call: .; clone_size: .; v_call: TRBV19; j_call: TRBJ2-7; cdr3_aa: CASSIWGHEQYF; cdr3_nt: TGTGCCAGTAGTATATGGGGACACGAGCAGTACTTC
d_call: .; clone_size: .; v_call: TRBV24-1; j_call: TRBJ1-1; cdr3_aa: CATSDLFRQGTEAFF; cdr3_nt: TGTGCCACCAGTGATTTGTTCAGACAAGGCACTGAAGCTTTCTTT
d_call: .; clone_size: .; v_call: TRBV19; j_call: TRBJ1-1; cdr3_aa: CASSMRGGRTEAFF; cdr3_nt: TGTGCCAGTAGTATGAGGGGGGGTCGAACTGAAGCTTTCTTT
d_call: TRBD2; clone_size: .; v_call: TRBV18; j_call: TRBJ2-1; cdr3_aa: CASSPLRTSANEQFF; cdr3_nt: TGTGCCAGCTCACCACTCCGTACTAGCGCGAATGAGCAGTTCTTC
d_call: .; clone_size: .; v_call: TRBV5-1; j_call: TRBJ1-6; cdr3_aa: CASSLEMRGDSPLHF; cdr3_nt: TGCGCCAGCAGCTTGGAAATGCGGGGCGATTCACCCCTCCACTTT
d_call: .; clone_size: .; v_call: TRBV28; j_call: TRBJ1-2; cdr3_aa: CASRSPGTTNGYTF; cdr3_nt: TGTGCCAGCAGATCCCCCGGGACCACGAATGGCTACACCTTC
d_call: .; clone_size: .; v_call: TRBV11-1; j_call: TRBJ1-5; cdr3_aa: CASSFGTGGPQHF; cdr3_nt: TGTGCCAGCAGCTTTGGTACGGGCGGGCCCCAGCATTTT
d_call: .; clone_size: once; v_call: TRBV10-1; j_call: TRBJ1-1; cdr3_aa: CASSQTGLAEAFF; cdr3_nt: TGCGCCAGCAGCCAAACAGGTCTGGCTGAAGCTTTCTTT
d_call: TRBD1; clone_size: .; v_call: TRBV7-3; j_call: TRBJ1-1; cdr3_aa: CASSRDRDTEAFF; cdr3_nt: TGTGCCAGCAGCCGGGACAGGGACACTGAAGCTTTCTTT
d_call: .; clone_size: once; v_call: TRBV24-1; j_call: TRBJ2-7; cdr3_aa: CATSDSRAPATYEQYF; cdr3_nt: TGTGCCACCAGTGATTCCCGAGCCCCTGCCACCTACGAGCAGTACTTC
d_call: TRBD1; clone_size: .; v_call: TRBV18; j_call: TRBJ2-7; cdr3_aa: CASSPPGRQGNEQYF; cdr3_nt: TGTGCCAGCTCACCACCGGGTAGACAGGGGAACGAGCAGTACTTC
d_call: .; clone_size: .; v_call: TRBV5-6; j_call: TRBJ1-1; cdr3_aa: CASSRGRANTEAFF; cdr3_nt: TGTGCCAGCAGTCGCGGACGGGCGAACACTGAAGCTTTCTTT
d_call: .; clone_size: .; v_call: TRBV7-2; j_call: TRBJ2-1; cdr3_aa: CASSSGTYGGEQFF; cdr3_nt: TGTGCCAGCAGCTCCGGGACTTATGGTGGTGAGCAGTTCTTC
d_call: .; clone_size: .; v_call: TRBV30; j_call: TRBJ2-2; cdr3_aa: CAWRGLPGELFF; cdr3_nt: TGTGCCTGGAGGGGGCTCCCCGGGGAGCTGTTTTTT
d_call: .; clone_size: .; v_call: TRBV15; j_call: TRBJ2-2; cdr3_aa: CATSRDLLVGTGELFF; cdr3_nt: TGTGCCACCAGCAGAGATCTATTAGTTGGGACCGGGGAGCTGTTTTTT
d_call: TRBD1; clone_size: .; v_call: TRBV7-2; j_call: TRBJ1-3; cdr3_aa: CASSSQGTGTGNTIYF; cdr3_nt: TGTGCCAGCAGTTCACAGGGGACAGGGACTGGAAACACCATATATTTT
d_call: .; clone_size: .; v_call: TRBV6-5; j_call: TRBJ1-6; cdr3_aa: CASSEITGWASPLHF; cdr3_nt: TGTGCCAGCAGCGAGATTACAGGGTGGGCTTCACCCCTCCACTTT
d_call: .; clone_size: .; v_call: TRBV11-2; j_call: TRBJ2-4; cdr3_aa: CASSLEPKNIQYF; cdr3_nt: TGTGCCAGCAGCCTAGAACCCAAAAACATTCAGTACTTC
d_call: TRBD2; clone_size: .; v_call: TRBV7-3; j_call: TRBJ2-1; cdr3_aa: CASSQGTSGNEQFF; cdr3_nt: TGTGCCAGCAGCCAGGGGACTAGCGGGAATGAGCAGTTCTTC
d_call: .; clone_size: .; v_call: TRBV4-1; j_call: TRBJ1-4; cdr3_aa: CASSQGSRATNEKLFF; cdr3_nt: TGCGCCAGCAGCCAAGGCTCCAGGGCAACTAATGAAAAACTGTTTTTT